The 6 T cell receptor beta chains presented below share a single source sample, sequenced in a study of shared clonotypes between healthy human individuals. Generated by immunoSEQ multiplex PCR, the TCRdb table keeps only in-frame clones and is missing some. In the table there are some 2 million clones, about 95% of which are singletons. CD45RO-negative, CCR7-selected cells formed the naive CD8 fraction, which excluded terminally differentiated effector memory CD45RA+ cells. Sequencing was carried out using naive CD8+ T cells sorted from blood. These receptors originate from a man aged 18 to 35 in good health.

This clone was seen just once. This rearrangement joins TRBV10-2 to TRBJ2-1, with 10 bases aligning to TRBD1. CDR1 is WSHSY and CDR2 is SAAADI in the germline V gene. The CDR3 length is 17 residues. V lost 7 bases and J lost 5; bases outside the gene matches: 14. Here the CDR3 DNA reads TGCGCCAGCAATGATCCTGAACTGGGACAGGGGAACAATGAGCAGTTCTTC. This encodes CASNDPELGQGNNEQFF.

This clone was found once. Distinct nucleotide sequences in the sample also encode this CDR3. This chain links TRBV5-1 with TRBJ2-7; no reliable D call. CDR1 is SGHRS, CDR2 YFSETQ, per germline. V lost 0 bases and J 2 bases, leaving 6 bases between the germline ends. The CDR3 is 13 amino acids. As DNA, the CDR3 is TGCGCCAGCAGCTTGGACTCCACCTACGAGCAGTACTTC. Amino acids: CASSLDSTYEQYF.

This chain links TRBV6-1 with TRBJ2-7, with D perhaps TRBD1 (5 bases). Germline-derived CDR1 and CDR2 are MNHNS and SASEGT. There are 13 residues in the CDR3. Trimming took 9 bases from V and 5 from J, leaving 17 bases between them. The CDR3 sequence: CASQSGALNEQYF. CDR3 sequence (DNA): TGTGCCAGTCAGTCTGGGGCATTAAACGAGCAGTACTTC.

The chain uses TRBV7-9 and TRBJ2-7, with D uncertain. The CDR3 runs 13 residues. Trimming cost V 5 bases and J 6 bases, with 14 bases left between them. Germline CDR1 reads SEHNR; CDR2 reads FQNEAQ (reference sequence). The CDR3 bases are TGTGCCAGCAGCCGATACGATTCTCCCGAGCAGTACTTC. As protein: CASSRYDSPEQYF. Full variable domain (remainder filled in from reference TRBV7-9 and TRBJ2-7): DTGVSQNPRHKITKRGQNVTFRCDPISEHNRLYWYRQTLGQGPEFLTYFQNEAQLEKSRLLSDRFSAERPKGSFSTLEIQRTEQGDSAMYLCASSRYDSPEQYFGPGTRLTVT.

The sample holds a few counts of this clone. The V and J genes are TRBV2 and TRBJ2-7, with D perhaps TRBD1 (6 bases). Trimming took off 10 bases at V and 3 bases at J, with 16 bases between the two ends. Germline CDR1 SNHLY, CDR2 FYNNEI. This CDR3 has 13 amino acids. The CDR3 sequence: CAIRQVTNYEQYF. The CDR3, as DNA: TGTGCCATCCGACAGGTGACGAACTACGAGCAGTACTTC.

CDR3: CASSERGPLEQYF. The CDR3 bases are TGCGCCAGCAGTGAGAGGGGGCCCCTCGAGCAGTACTTC. The rearrangement uses TRBV10-2 and TRBJ2-7; 7 bases agree with TRBD1. Germline loops: CDR1 WSHSY, CDR2 SAAADI. Losses at the gene ends were 2 bases for V and 6 bases for J; bases not matched to a gene: 4. This CDR3 spans 13 amino acids.